The 26 T cell receptor beta chains in this list originate from one sample, sequenced in a study of immune heterogeneity within non-small cell lung tumors. At approximately 600 ng per sample, bulk tumor genomic DNA provided the template. Biopsies that were spaced far apart were taken, several per primary tumor, during surgery. Undergoing curative surgery were patients whose non-small cell lung cancer was untreated and newly diagnosed. CDR3 of TCR beta was amplified by multiplex PCR that used 32 V and 13 J primers. TCRdb called the multiplex PCR reads again in MiXCR, with one record for every CDR3 protein. The table shows 3,500 to 5,500 distinct CDR3 sequences, with roughly 21% occurring only once. The sample taken for sequencing was lung tumor tissue. The receptors were sampled from a man aged 65-85 years with non-small cell lung cancer.

The CDR3 DNA reads as TGTGCCAGCAGCGTAGCGGGCAGCAATGAGCAGTTCTTC. This sequence encodes CASSVAGSNEQFF. The rearrangement uses TRBV9 and TRBJ2-1; the D is unclear. The germline V and J ends were trimmed by 0 bases and 6 bases, with 7 bases remaining between them. CDR3 length equals 13 residues. CDR1 SGDLS and CDR2 YYNGEE come from the germline V gene.

Turning to this clonotype: A much larger clone differs by one base, so this may be a read error. CDR3 nucleotides: TGTGCCAGCAGCGACAGGGCCAGCAGAGAGCAGTTCTTC. Amino acid sequence: CASSDRASREQFF. This chain connects TRBV12-3 or TRBV12-4 to TRBJ2-1; 7 nucleotides match TRBD1. The length of the CDR3 is 13 residues. After removal of 6 bases from V and 10 bases from J, the junction contained 9 bases not matched to a gene.

This clonotype is medium-sized in the sample. V usage is TRBV27 and J usage is TRBJ2-3; a weak D match, TRBD2 (6 bases). Trimming stripped 0 bases from V and 2 bases from J, with 9 bases between. The CDR3 runs 15 residues. Germline CDR1 MNHEY, CDR2 SMNVEV (reference sequence). The CDR3 spells CASSLSGGNTDTQYF. The CDR3 DNA sequence: TGTGCCAGCAGTTTATCGGGGGGAAACACAGATACGCAGTATTTT.

In its sample, this clonotype ranks as medium-sized. The chain carries TRBV15 and TRBJ2-1; 9 nucleotides match TRBD2. CDR3 size: 14 residues. The germline gives CDR1 LNHNV, CDR2 YYDKDF (reference sequence). V lost 8 bases and J lost 9; bases outside the gene matches: 11. In DNA form, the CDR3 reads TGTGCCACCGGCCTCGCGGGGGGGCCTTCTGAGCAGTTCTTC. It specifies CATGLAGGPSEQFF. Together with reference TRBV15 and TRBJ2-1, the CDR3 gives the full variable domain: DAMVIQNPRYQVTQFGKPVTLSCSQTLNHNVMYWYQQKSSQAPKLLFHYYDKDFNNEADTPDNFQSRRPNTSFCFLDIRSPGLGDTAMYLCATGLAGGPSEQFFGPGTRLTVL.

Concerning this clonotype itself: Since a much larger clone is just one base distant, this may be a read error. This chain uses TRBV10-3 with TRBJ1-5; 7 bases match TRBD1. Germline V gene sequence: CDR1 ENHRY, CDR2 SYGVKD. Germline trimming cut 7 bases from V and 6 bases from J; bases unmatched to any gene: 9. The CDR3 is made up of 14 amino acids. The CDR3 DNA is TGTGCCATCAAGGGACAGTGGGAGGGTCAGCCCCAGCATTTT. Translated: CAIKGQWEGQPQHF.

This sequence joins TRBV13 and TRBJ1-2; 8 bases agree with TRBD1. Germline CDR1 PRHDT, CDR2 FYEKMQ (reference sequence). V trimming: 1 base; J trimming: 2 bases; junction bases outside the gene matches: 12. This CDR3 comprises 18 residues. The CDR3 coding sequence is TGTGCCAGCAGCTTAGCCCGCCGGACAGGGACCCTGAACTATGGCTACACCTTC. Its protein is CASSLARRTGTLNYGYTF.

In its sample, this clonotype was seen a few times. One junction end does not reproduce the germline sequence, and a read error may be involved. The chain carries TRBV18 and TRBJ1-6; no reliable D call. In germline, CDR1 is KGHSH, CDR2 LQKENI. CDR3 size: 17 residues. CDR3 sequence (DNA): TGTGCCAGCTCACCAGTGAGGGAGTCCTCCTATAATTCACCCCTCTACTTT. Translation: CASSPVRESSYNSPLYF. The entire variable domain, with the rest obtained from reference TRBV18 and TRBJ1-6, is as follows: NAGVMQNPRHLVRRRGQEARLRCSPMKGHSHVYWYRQLPEEGLKFMVYLQKENIIDESGMPKERFSAEFPKEGPSILRIQQVVRGDSAAYFCASSPVRESSYNSPLYFGNGTRLTVT.

This clonotype is classed as medium-sized (0.01 to 0.1%). The chain joins TRBV3-1 to TRBJ2-1; 7 bases line up with TRBD2. The CDR3 runs to 14 residues. Germline lookup yields CDR1 LGHDT and CDR2 YNNKEL (reference sequence). V was pared by 5 bases and J by 1 base, with 2 bases of the junction left unmatched. The CDR3 reads CASSGSGSYNEQFF. The CDR3, as DNA: TGTGCCAGCAGCGGTAGCGGGTCCTACAATGAGCAGTTCTTC.

By its share, this clonotype is medium-sized. This chain uses TRBV20-1 with TRBJ2-7; a weak D match, TRBD2 (6 bases). Germline assignment: CDR1 DFQATT and CDR2 SNEGSKA (reference sequence). Trimming pared 1 base from V and 2 bases from J, leaving 12 bases between. The CDR3 covers 14 residues. The CDR3 DNA reads TGCAGTGCTAGAGGCGGTAGCGGAGCCTACGAGCAGTACTTC. Its translation: CSARGGSGAYEQYF.

The chain recombines TRBV3-1 with TRBJ1-2; D remains unclear. The CDR3 extends over 13 amino acids. V was trimmed by 4 bases and J by 8 bases, leaving 14 bases between them. Germline V lookup: CDR1 LGHDT, CDR2 YNNKEL (reference sequence). CDR3 in amino acids: CASSPSRGGGYTF. DNA for the CDR3: TGTGCCAGCAGCCCATCGCGGGGTGGAGGCTACACCTTC.

This chain joins TRBV7-9 and TRBJ2-1; 8 bases are shared with TRBD1. The CDR3 sequence is 15 residues long. With V trimmed by 3 bases and J by 8 bases, 9 bases remained unmatched. In germline, CDR1 is SEHNR, CDR2 FQNEAQ (reference sequence). The CDR3 here is CASSFRDRTLDEQFF. The CDR3, as DNA: TGTGCCAGCAGCTTCCGGGACAGGACTTTAGATGAGCAGTTCTTC.

This clonotype is labeled large. J is TRBJ2-7 and V is TRBV6-1; the D is unclear. Germline V gives CDR1 MNHNS, CDR2 SASEGT. V was pared by 4 bases and J by 1 base, with 14 bases between. The CDR3 is 15 residues long. The CDR3 sequence: CASSAPWGLSYEQYF. The CDR3 nucleotides are TGTGCCAGCAGTGCGCCCTGGGGTTTGTCCTACGAGCAGTACTTC.

This chain uses TRBV7-9 with TRBJ1-1; D is unclear. The CDR3 consists of 12 residues. With 3 bases removed from V and 5 bases from J, the gap between germline ends came to 7 bases. Germline V lookup: CDR1 SEHNR, CDR2 FQNEAQ (reference sequence). CDR3 nucleotide sequence: TGTGCCAGCAGCTTGAGCGGGACTGAAGCTTTCTTT. Translated: CASSLSGTEAFF. Drawing the rest from reference TRBV7-9 and TRBJ1-1, the complete variable domain is DTGVSQNPRHKITKRGQNVTFRCDPISEHNRLYWYRQTLGQGPEFLTYFQNEAQLEKSRLLSDRFSAERPKGSFSTLEIQRTEQGDSAMYLCASSLSGTEAFFGQGTRLTVV.

By frequency in the sample, this clonotype is medium-sized (0.01 to 0.1%). The chain uses TRBV18 and TRBJ2-7, with 8 bases fitting TRBD1. CDR1 and CDR2 from the germline V gene are KGHSH and LQKENI. The CDR3 runs 15 residues. With V trimmed by 1 base and J by 3 bases, 5 bases remained unmatched. Here the CDR3 DNA reads TGTGCCAGCTCACCACTTAGCAGGGGGCTCTACGAGCAGTACTTC. Encoded protein: CASSPLSRGLYEQYF.

The rearrangement uses TRBV10-3 and TRBJ1-2; D gene unclear. The CDR3 consists of 16 residues. Trimming removed 3 bases at V and 10 bases at J, with 24 bases between. Germline V gene lookup returns CDR1 ENHRY and CDR2 SYGVKD. This CDR3 is CAISELGGPLSGVYTF. The CDR3 DNA reads as TGTGCCATCAGTGAATTGGGAGGTCCGCTTTCCGGGGTCTACACCTTC.

This clonotype is medium-sized. The V gene is TRBV12-3 or TRBV12-4, the J gene TRBJ1-4, with 7 nucleotides matching TRBD1. This CDR3 has 13 amino acids. J lost 4 bases, V lost 10 bases, and 6 bases had no gene match. The CDR3 is CATTTGVNEKLFF. As DNA, the CDR3 is TGTGCCACCACAACAGGGGTTAATGAAAAACTGTTTTTT.

The V call is TRBV20-1, the J call TRBJ2-5; 7 bases line up with TRBD1. The CDR3 loop spans 15 amino acids. Germline V lookup: CDR1 DFQATT, CDR2 SNEGSKA (reference sequence). After removal of 5 bases from V and 1 base from J, the junction contained 10 bases not matched to a gene. In DNA, the CDR3 is TGCAGTGCTCAGGTGATGGGACAGTTCCAAGAGACCCAGTACTTC. Translation: CSAQVMGQFQETQYF.

This clonotype is termed medium-sized. The V call is TRBV20-1, the J call TRBJ1-2; D possibly corresponds to TRBD1 (5 bases). The CDR3 has 12 amino acids. V lost 5 bases, J lost 8 bases, and 15 bases lay in between. Germline values: CDR1 DFQATT, CDR2 SNEGSKA (reference sequence). The CDR3 is CSAVQGWGGYTF. The CDR3 nucleotides read TGCAGTGCTGTCCAGGGATGGGGAGGCTACACCTTC.

As concerns this clonotype: As the CDR3 is not closed by the conserved phenylalanine or tryptophan, this likely results from a read error. The DNA is omitted, as the CDR3 cannot be located on it reliably, and the CDR3 follows TCRdb's listing. The chain is built from TRBV5-6 and TRBJ1-2. From its first to its last residue, the CDR3 has 13 amino acids. Germline lookup yields CDR1 SGHDT and CDR2 YYEEEE. The CDR3 region is CASSLDLEARVTV.

By proportion, this clonotype is medium-sized (0.01 to 0.1%). The genes are TRBV20-1 and TRBJ1-2; 7 nucleotides agree with TRBD1. This CDR3 has 14 amino acids. V lost 0 bases, J lost 4 bases, and 5 bases stayed unmatched. Germline CDR1 reads DFQATT; CDR2 reads SNEGSKA (reference sequence). This CDR3 reads CSARDSAGGYGYTF. For the CDR3, the DNA is TGCAGTGCTAGAGATAGCGCAGGGGGCTATGGCTACACCTTC.

The sample holds a few counts of this clonotype. The chain joins TRBV20-1 to TRBJ2-7, with a tentative D call TRBD2 (5 bases). Germline CDR1 DFQATT, CDR2 SNEGSKA (reference sequence). V lost 5 bases to trimming and J lost 10 bases, with 21 bases between them. This CDR3 is built from 13 residues. The CDR3 coding sequence is TGCAGTGCTCCTCCGGGGTCATCTGCGGATCAGTACTTC. Its translation is CSAPPGSSADQYF.

This clonotype was detected a few times. V gene TRBV7-2 combines with J gene TRBJ1-3, with 9 bases matching TRBD1. The germline CDR1 and CDR2 sequences are SGHTA and FQGNSA. CDR3 length: 15 residues. The junction had 2 bases not matched to a gene; V was cut back by 3 bases and J by 2 bases. CDR3 amino acids: CASSFRTGAGNTIYF. The DNA of the CDR3 is TGTGCCAGCAGCTTCAGGACAGGGGCTGGAAACACCATATATTTT.

By proportion, this clonotype is medium-sized. This rearrangement joins TRBV7-9 to TRBJ1-4, with D unresolved. The CDR3 extends over 14 amino acids. The germline gives CDR1 SEHNR, CDR2 FQNEAQ (reference sequence). Trimming removed 5 bases at V and 8 bases at J, with 15 bases between. CDR3 DNA sequence: TGTGCCAGCAGCCAAGCCGACGGGCGCGAAAAACTGTTTTTT. This encodes CASSQADGREKLFF.

This clonotype was seen more than once but under ten times. V usage is TRBV30 and J usage is TRBJ2-2; TRBD2 matches at 10 bases. The CDR3 sequence is 20 residues long. V lost 0 bases to trimming and J lost 6 bases; unmatched junction nucleotides: 19. The germline CDR1 and CDR2 sequences are GTSNPN and SVGIG (reference sequence). The CDR3 DNA reads TGTGCCTGGAGTGTATTCCCCCCGATGTTAGCGGGGGGACAGGCCGGGGAGCTGTTTTTT. It yields the protein CAWSVFPPMLAGGQAGELFF.

Within the sample, this clonotype is medium-sized. CDR3 sequence reads: CASSLVWTRAAFF. The CDR3 nucleotides are TGTGCCAGCAGTCTAGTCTGGACAAGGGCAGCTTTCTTT. V gene TRBV2 combines with J gene TRBJ1-1; a possible D gene is TRBD1 (5 bases). CDR3 length: 13 amino acids. Germline CDR1 reads SNHLY; CDR2 reads FYNNEI. V lost 5 bases and J 10 bases, leaving 17 bases between the germline ends.

V usage is TRBV20-1 and J usage is TRBJ2-6; weak D call: TRBD2 (5 bases). The CDR3 covers 19 residues. V dropped 1 base and J dropped 0 bases, with 19 bases sitting between them. Germline values: CDR1 DFQATT, CDR2 SNEGSKA (reference sequence). The CDR3: CSARGAPSDSLSGANVLTF. CDR3 sequence (DNA): TGCAGTGCTAGAGGAGCACCGTCGGACTCTCTCTCTGGGGCCAACGTCCTGACTTTC.